The entry below gives a single T cell receptor beta chain sequence along with its context. Its target antigen remains unknown. Base qualities were left out, and no much larger clone turns up one base away. This specimen comes from a study of cytomegalovirus exposure and HLA in healthy donors (dated by TCRdb to about 2017). About the full investigation: An earlier analysis of several hundred of the donors reported 250 to 350 Gb of sequence data and more than 90 million unique TCR beta sequences from around 200 million T cells. A later genetic analysis took genome-wide SNP genotypes for about three fifths of the roughly 700 donors and used that subset as a discovery cohort. Rather than using new phenotypic data, the later analysis identified candidate immune exposures from TCR beta sequences and from how often those sequences occurred across donors. The T cell repertoires of several hundred subjects were profiled by immunosequencing and related to cytomegalovirus serostatus. Roughly 300 gigabases of sequencing data and tens of millions of unique TCR sequences were included in an early release covering around 600 HLA-typed donors. To decide whether each TCR beta V gene segment behaved as functional or pseudogenic, an earlier analysis of some 600 of the donors relied on high-throughput TCR beta sequencing. High-throughput TCR immunosequencing, statistical association of individual TCRs with disease status, and machine learning were combined to predict cytomegalovirus infection status. Among 300 to 500 genotyped donors of the cohort, an average of approximately 200,000 unique TCR beta nucleotide sequences was sequenced per donor, of which 15% to 20% were non-productive. Typing coverage differed by locus: A, B, C, DRB1 and DQB1 were typed in about 620-640 donors, DQA1 in about 510, DPA1 in 606, and DPB1 in approximately 450. A later analysis re-analyzed previously published TCR beta repertoires from about 730 donors and added high-resolution HLA genotyping to study TCR occurrence patterns. Donor age, sex, ethnicity and CMV serostatus were compiled together with the repertoire data. The genetic ancestry cluster associated with self-reported Caucasian donors included over 65% of the approximately 410 genotyped donors. Along with the roughly 670-subject first cohort, a separate validation cohort of over a hundred different subjects was used. Both class I and class II loci were covered by HLA typing, at four-digit resolution. All discovery cohort repertoires had been generated using a single sequencing platform. The study was designed to test whether signatures of past pathogen exposure could be identified by cataloging public T cell receptors. A few DR-DQ haplotypes were treated as single units for association and clustering because of strong linkage in the cohort. Broad study findings and their caveats: In a later genetic analysis, fewer N-insertions in productive TCRs were reported among donors in an Asian-associated ancestry cluster than the approximately 710-donor mean. HLA typing was unavailable for some donors at each locus, so association tests used only the typed subset. Most TCR sequences were observed very rarely across donors, whereas some public TCRs were present in many individuals. Only TCR beta chains were sequenced in this cohort, and the absence of alpha or paired-chain data limited detectable features. In an earlier analysis of approximately 590 of the donors, most TCR beta V segments appeared in productive rearrangements about 87% or about 30% of the time, broadly matching IMGT annotations. CMV serostatus was the only immune exposure information available for the cohort. Some IMGT-functional V segments, including TRBV6-2 and TRBV6-3, could not be told apart with the 87-base-pair reads, so those segments were excluded. A later analysis found that HLA-associated TCR beta chains were more clonally expanded and had lower generation probabilities than equally common non-associated chains. According to a later analysis, most CMV-associated TCR beta chains appeared to be HLA-restricted, and the HLA associations seemed to be driven largely by CMV exposure. Cytomegalovirus status was reported to be diagnosed by the classifier with high specificity and sensitivity in both the original and validation cohorts. At a false discovery rate of 0.05, a later analysis linked 16,951 TCR beta sequences to specific HLA alleles. A later analysis found that TCR association rates varied across HLA loci, with DRB1 alleles showing the most associated TCRs and HLA-C alleles the fewest. The study listed approximately 150 TCR beta chains as associated with cytomegalovirus. Approximately 18 rarely observed V segments, including chromosome 9 orphons, were excluded from the earlier analysis of some 590 of the donors because counts were too low. A further reported finding was that TCR beta sequences accurately predicted the HLA-A and HLA-B alleles for most subjects in the first cohort. In a later genetic analysis, a missense DCLRE1C variant was associated with V-gene and J-gene trimming of TCR beta chains, and the association was replicated in an independent cohort. A few of the identified cytomegalovirus-associated TCR beta chains were confirmed in vitro to be specific for cytomegalovirus antigens. Correlated functional status among segregating V segments might be attributable to linkage disequilibrium, but an unknown experimental factor could not be ruled out. According to a later analysis, parvovirus B19, influenza, CMV and Epstein-Barr virus appeared linked to several top co-occurrence clusters. The sequencing pipeline was judged likely to have produced a cluster of highly shared sequence variants as a technical artifact. When HLA alleles, especially DR and DQ, strongly co-occurred, TCR associations were difficult to assign to individual alleles. Roughly uniform sequencing depth across donors was assumed in presence/absence analyses, although this assumption may not hold. The authors suggested that the approach could potentially be extended to other disease states and immunological phenotypes.

Library preparation was by the immunoSEQ multiplex PCR assay. A mixture of 60 forward primers for TCR Vbeta segments and 13 reverse primers for TCR Jbeta segments was used in the multiplex PCR. A multiplex PCR assay on genomic DNA amplified the CDR3 region of rearranged TCR beta genes. The amplified TCR beta libraries were sequenced on the Illumina HiSeq System as 87-base-pair reads. The study's own analysis went as follows. Across the 670 or so repertoires, a later analysis counted some 80 million unique TCR beta chains, about 10 million of which were shared by at least two donors. Raw reads were error-corrected and collapsed into unique sequences by a nearest-neighbor algorithm in which closely related sequences were merged to remove PCR and sequencing errors. Alignment of CDR3 sequences to IMGT reference sequences was used to assign V, D and J gene segments. For a sequence to be retained, at least a six-nucleotide match to both a V gene segment and a J gene segment was required. Rearrangements were classified as productive when the CDR3 lacked stop codons and remained in frame with V and J, and all other rearrangements were classified as non-productive. CDR3 was defined according to IMGT convention as the region running from the second conserved V-encoded cysteine to the conserved J-encoded phenylalanine. The earlier analysis of about 610 of the donors excluded any sequence lacking an unambiguous match to a single V gene segment. In an earlier analysis of a few hundred of the donors, V segments were called functional above 56.7% productive rearrangements and were called segregating when the between-donor standard deviation exceeded 5%. To diagnose cytomegalovirus status from the catalog of TCR beta chain sequences, a statistical classification framework was built. V and J gene assignment, in a later analysis, came from comparing TCR nucleotide sequences with IMGT/GENE-DB human TR gene sequences. The TCRdist pipeline was used in a later analysis to assign CDR3 sequences and most-parsimonious VDJ recombination scenarios. In a later analysis, every TCR beta chain was defined by the combination of its CDR3 amino acid sequence and its V-gene family, and reads without a unique V-gene family were dropped. To address suspected cross-contamination and a sequencing artifact, a later analysis removed several hundred highly shared, low-generation-probability nucleotide sequences. A later analysis calculated a clonal expansion index for each public chain from normalized within-repertoire ranks of inferred template counts. In a later analysis, generation probabilities were computed with a VDJ recombination model fitted to out-of-frame rearrangements, and the resulting probabilities were checked against IGoR. Hypergeometric tests were used in a later analysis to score TCR-TCR, TCR-HLA and TCR-CMV co-occurrence, with a repertoire-size bias correction applied to the TCR pairs. To estimate false discovery rates, a later analysis permuted the HLA or CMV assignments 20 times. In a later analysis, co-occurring TCRs were grouped using DBSCAN, and TCRdist sequence similarity was added for clustering within HLA-allele-positive subsets. Repertoires with fewer than 30,000 or more than 120,000 public chains were left out of co-occurrence clustering, as were about five repertoires with anomalous nucleotide sharing. Drawn from immuneACCESS, this table holds only the in-frame rearrangements with V and J called that TCRdb kept. Clones are partly lost; checked studies trace under half to an unresolved V gene and leave the rest unexplained. D and trimming were read from the DNA, whereas the V and J calls and clone size are those reported in that table. A total of 95,000 to 110,000 clones appear in this sample, roughly 80% of them only once. The ten largest clones take up roughly 4% of the sample.

The CDR3 runs 14 amino acids, cysteine and phenylalanine included. CDR3 DNA is the only sequence kept; it has 42 bases, read in frame from the first base. CDR1 and CDR2 (SGHNT, YYREEE) derive from the germline V gene (reference sequence). V sheds 0 bases and J sheds 2 bases, leaving 9 bases between their ends. The cohort consisted of 600 or so healthy bone marrow donors. Cohort members were all nominally healthy when sampled, although unrecorded immune exposures were likely present. The donor was CMV seropositive and was included in the group of 270 or so seropositive cohort members. A peripheral blood sample was collected from each donor, and TCR beta sequencing was performed on peripheral blood mononuclear cells. Genomic DNA extraction from the blood cell samples was performed with the Qiagen DNeasy Blood Extraction Kit.

The sequence came from a man aged 45 to 65 in good health and CMV-seropositive. The chain is encoded by TRBV5-4 joined to TRBJ2-7, and the D gene may be TRBD1, 5 bases matching. Sample: PBMCs. Here the CDR3 is given as CASSLGDSPYEQYF. DNA sequence: TGTGCCAGCAGCTTGGGTGACAGTCCCTACGAGCAGTACTTC.